These 13 T cell receptor beta chains were sequenced from one sample in a study of CD8+CD57+ T cells in acquired aplastic anemia. It was patients with CD8+CD57+ cell expansion by flow cytometry who were chosen for sequencing. TCR beta VDJ and CDR3 profiles were obtained from a genomic DNA template. TCRdb reanalysed the reads using MiXCR and keeps one entry per CDR3 protein. The sample consists of 150,000 to 200,000 distinct CDR3 sequences, around half of them appearing once. The sequenced sample was sorted CD4+, CD8+, or CD8+CD57+ T cells (not recorded which) from PBMCs. The receptors derive from a human donor with aplastic anemia.

The V gene is TRBV7-3, the J gene TRBJ2-7; maybe TRBD2 (6 bases). V lost 2 bases to trimming and J lost 5 bases, with 13 bases between them. The CDR3 runs to 14 residues. CDR1 and CDR2 (germline): SGHTA, FQGTGA. This CDR3 is CASSLRRDGDEQYF. Written as DNA, the CDR3 is TGTGCCAGCAGCTTACGGAGGGATGGAGACGAGCAGTACTTC.

The sample holds many counts of this clonotype. V is TRBV7-2 and J is TRBJ2-5; 7 positions agree with TRBD1. V was pared by 8 bases and J by 5 bases, with 2 bases of the junction left unmatched. CDR1 and CDR2 (germline): SGHTA, FQGNSA. This CDR3 has 11 residues. CDR3 sequence reads: CASRGQETQYF. DNA of the CDR3: TGTGCCAGCCGGGGACAGGAGACCCAGTACTTC.

This clonotype was picked up many times. V usage is TRBV25-1 and J usage is TRBJ1-5; the match to TRBD1 covers 7 bases. Germline V gene sequence: CDR1 MGHDK, CDR2 SYGVNS. This CDR3 comprises 14 residues. Unmatched junction bases numbered 4, after V lost 5 bases and J lost 3 bases. CDR3: CASSQTGNNQPQHF. The CDR3 DNA reads TGTGCCAGCAGTCAGACAGGGAACAATCAGCCCCAGCATTTT.

This rearrangement joins TRBV15 to TRBJ1-2; TRBD1 aligns across 7 bases. Germline V gene sequence: CDR1 LNHNV, CDR2 YYDKDF (reference sequence). The V and J ends lost 3 bases and 10 bases, in that order; junction bases with no gene match: 14. The CDR3 totals 15 residues. CDR3 sequence (DNA): TGTGCCACCAGCAGGCCGAAGGACAGGCGAGTAGACTACACCTTC. Translated: CATSRPKDRRVDYTF.

This clonotype showed up just a few times. The chain carries TRBV9 and TRBJ1-6; a weak D match, TRBD1 (6 bases). The germline CDR1 and CDR2 sequences are SGDLS and YYNGEE. The ends were cut back, 3 bases at V and 14 bases at J, with 12 bases in the middle. The CDR3 is 12 amino acids. CDR3 sequence reads: CASSDQGSSLHF. CDR3 DNA: TGTGCCAGCAGCGACCAGGGGTCCTCCCTCCACTTT.

At least ten counts were recorded for this clonotype. The chain uses TRBV11-2 and TRBJ2-5; TRBD1 agrees at 10 bases. CDR1 and CDR2 (germline): SGHAT, FQNNGV. The CDR3 totals 13 residues. Trimming took 5 bases from V and 9 from J; bases not matched to a gene: 6. CDR3 DNA sequence: TGTGCCAGCAGCGACAGGGGGCGGGCGGCCCAGTACTTC. The encoded protein is CASSDRGRAAQYF.

This clonotype was detected a few times. An end of the junction does not agree with germline; a read error may underlie this. This sequence joins TRBV12-3 or TRBV12-4 and TRBJ1-1, with 10 bases identical to TRBD1. CDR3 length equals 13 residues. The CDR3 protein is CASSGQGGTEASF. The CDR3 nucleotides are TGTGCCAGCAGTGGACAGGGGGGCACTGAAGCTTCCTTT.

This clonotype was picked up many times. CDR3 amino acids: CASSPASGGAGNEQFF. The CDR3 nucleotides read TGTGCCAGCAGCCCTGCTAGCGGGGGGGCTGGCAATGAGCAGTTCTTC. The V and J genes are TRBV7-6 and TRBJ2-1; 12 bases agree with TRBD2. The junction had 8 bases not matched to a gene; V was cut back by 5 bases and J by 6 bases. CDR1 is SGHVS and CDR2 is FNYEAQ in the germline V gene. The CDR3 has 16 residues.

The V call is TRBV15, the J call TRBJ2-5; possibly TRBD1 for D (5 bases). V was shortened by 0 bases and J by 1 base, with 12 bases between the two germline ends. This CDR3 region has 16 residues. Germline V CDR1 and CDR2: LNHNV, YYDKDF (reference sequence). The CDR3 protein is CATSRDGQTAQETQYF. As DNA, the CDR3 is TGTGCCACCAGCAGAGATGGACAAACCGCCCAAGAGACCCAGTACTTC.

This clonotype was counted between two and nine times. A single base separates this from a much larger clone, so it may be a read error. The CDR3 here is CASSRAGTDNQPQHF. For the CDR3, the DNA is TGTGCCAGCAGCCGGGCCGGGACAGATAATCAGCCCCAGCATTTT. This chain connects TRBV7-2 to TRBJ1-5; 7 bases align to TRBD1. Germline CDR1 reads SGHTA; CDR2 reads FQGNSA. V gave up 5 bases and J gave up 4 bases; unmatched junction bases: 8. CDR3 length equals 15 residues.

CDR3 loop: CASSFTGADEQYF. CDR3 nucleotide sequence: TGTGCCAGCAGCTTCACGGGGGCCGACGAGCAGTACTTC. The rearrangement links TRBV7-9 to TRBJ2-7; either TRBD1 or TRBD2 may supply D (6 bases each). The CDR3 has 13 amino acids. V was pared by 3 bases and J by 5 bases, with 11 bases between. From germline, CDR1 is SEHNR and CDR2 FQNEAQ (reference sequence).

The V and J genes are TRBV12-3 or TRBV12-4 and TRBJ2-7; D is tentatively TRBD1 or TRBD2 (5 bases each). Trimming cost V 2 bases and J 5 bases, with 10 bases left between them. CDR3 length: 13 residues. CDR3 sequence: CASSLRLGDEQYF. The CDR3, as DNA: TGTGCCAGCAGTTTAAGGTTGGGGGACGAGCAGTACTTC.

This clonotype came up many times. CDR3 sequence (DNA): TGTGCCAGCAGCCAGCCGGGGGCGGATACGCAGTATTTT. Protein product: CASSQPGADTQYF. The rearrangement links TRBV5-4 to TRBJ2-3, with D possibly being TRBD1 or TRBD2 (6 bases each). The germline V gene encodes CDR1 SGHNT and CDR2 YYREEE (reference sequence). CDR3 length equals 13 residues. Trimming shortened V by 4 bases and J by 6 bases, and 12 bases separated the two germline ends.